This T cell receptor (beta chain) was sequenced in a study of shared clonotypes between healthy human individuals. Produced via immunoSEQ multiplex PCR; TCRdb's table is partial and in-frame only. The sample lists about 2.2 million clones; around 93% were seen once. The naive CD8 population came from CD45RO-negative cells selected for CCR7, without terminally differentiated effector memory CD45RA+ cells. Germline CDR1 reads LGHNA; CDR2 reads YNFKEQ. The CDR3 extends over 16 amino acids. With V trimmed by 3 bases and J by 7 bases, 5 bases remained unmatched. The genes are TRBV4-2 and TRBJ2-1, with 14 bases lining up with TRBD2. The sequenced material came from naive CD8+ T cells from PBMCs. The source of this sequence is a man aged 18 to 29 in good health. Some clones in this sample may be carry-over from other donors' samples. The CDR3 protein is CASSHPGTSGSNEQFF. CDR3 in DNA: TGTGCCAGCAGCCACCCCGGGACTAGCGGGAGTAATGAGCAGTTCTTC.